The present entry profiles one T cell receptor (beta chain) with its context. Its specificity is not known. The data were taken from a study of CXCR3-negative and CXCR3-positive naive CD8 T cells. Study-level results: Naive CXCR3-positive and CXCR3-negative cells shared similar TRBV-TRBJ usage, unlike memory cells.

Germline assignment: CDR1 LNHNV and CDR2 YYDKDF (reference sequence). This CDR3 contains 15 residues. The study made its TRB cDNA libraries by 5' RACE, adding UMI labels. TCRdb reanalyzed the 5' RACE reads and collapses them to one entry per CDR3 protein, without DNA. In total, the table holds 70,000 to 100,000 distinct CDR3 sequences. Source material: naive CXCR3- CD8+ T cells from blood. Subset indicated: CD45RO-CCR7+CD27+CD95- naive CD8+ T cells lacking CXCR3 (TNR3-). The receptor was isolated from a human donor in good health. Some clones in this sample may be carry-over from other donors' samples. V usage is TRBV15 and J usage is TRBJ2-1; TCRdb proposes TRBD1, but this gene call is untestable without DNA. CDR3 amino acids: CATSRDQGSYNEQFF.